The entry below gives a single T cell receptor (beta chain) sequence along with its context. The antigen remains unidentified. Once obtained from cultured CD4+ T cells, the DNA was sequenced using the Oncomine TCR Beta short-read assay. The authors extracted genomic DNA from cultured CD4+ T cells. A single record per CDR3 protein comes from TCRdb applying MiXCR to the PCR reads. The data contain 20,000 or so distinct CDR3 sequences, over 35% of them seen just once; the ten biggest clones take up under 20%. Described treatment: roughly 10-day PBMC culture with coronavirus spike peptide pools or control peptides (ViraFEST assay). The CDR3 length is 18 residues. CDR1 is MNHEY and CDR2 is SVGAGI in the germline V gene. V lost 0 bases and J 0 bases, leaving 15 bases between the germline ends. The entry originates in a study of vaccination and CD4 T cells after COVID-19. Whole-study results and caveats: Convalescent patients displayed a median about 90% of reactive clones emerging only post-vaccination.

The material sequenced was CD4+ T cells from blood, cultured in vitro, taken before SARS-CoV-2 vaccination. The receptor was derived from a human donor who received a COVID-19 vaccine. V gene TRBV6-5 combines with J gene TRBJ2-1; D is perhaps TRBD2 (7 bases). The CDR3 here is CASSYSIGGPRSYNEQFF. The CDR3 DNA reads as TGTGCCAGCAGTTACTCGATCGGGGGGCCGCGCTCCTACAATGAGCAGTTCTTC.